This entry features one TCR beta chain sequence. The germline CDR1 and CDR2 sequences are MNHEY and SMNVEV (reference sequence). Trimming cost V 4 bases and J 1 base, with 13 bases left between them. This CDR3 has 15 amino acids. This record belongs to a study of T cell changes during pregnancy in multiple sclerosis. Profiling relied on immunoSEQ multiplex PCR, and the TCRdb table lists in-frame clones only, not all of them. The table lists 38,000 or so clones, roughly nine tenths of them singletons. The chain uses TRBV27 and TRBJ2-5, with D maybe TRBD2 (5 bases). The receptor's source is a female donor with multiple sclerosis, enrolled in a pregnancy study. Specimen: CD8+ T cells from peripheral blood mononuclear cells, collected in the first trimester of pregnancy. CDR3 amino acids: CASSWTAQSQETQYF. In DNA, the CDR3 is TGTGCCAGCAGTTGGACTGCTCAGAGCCAAGAGACCCAGTACTTC.